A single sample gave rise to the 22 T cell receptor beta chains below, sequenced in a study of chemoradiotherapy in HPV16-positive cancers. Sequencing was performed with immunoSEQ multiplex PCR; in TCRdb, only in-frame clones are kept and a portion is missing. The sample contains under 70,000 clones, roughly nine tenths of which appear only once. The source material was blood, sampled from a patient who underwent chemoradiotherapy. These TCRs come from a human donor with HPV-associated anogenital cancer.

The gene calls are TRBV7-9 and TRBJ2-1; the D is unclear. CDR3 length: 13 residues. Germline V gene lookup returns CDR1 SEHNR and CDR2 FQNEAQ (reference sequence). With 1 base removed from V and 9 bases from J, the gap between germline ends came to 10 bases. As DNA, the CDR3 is TGTGCCAGCAGCTTAGGGTCCGAGGTTGAGCAGTTCTTC. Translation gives CASSLGSEVEQFF.

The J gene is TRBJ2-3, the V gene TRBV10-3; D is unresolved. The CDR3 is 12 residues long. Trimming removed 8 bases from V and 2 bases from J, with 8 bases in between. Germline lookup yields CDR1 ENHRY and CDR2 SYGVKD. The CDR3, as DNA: TGTGCCATCTCCCGAGCCACAGATACGCAGTATTTT. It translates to CAISRATDTQYF.

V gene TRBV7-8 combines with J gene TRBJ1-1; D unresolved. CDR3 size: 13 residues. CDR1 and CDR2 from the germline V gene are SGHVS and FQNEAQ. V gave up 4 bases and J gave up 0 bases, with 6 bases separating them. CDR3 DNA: TGTGCCAGCAGCTACTCTTTGAACACTGAAGCTTTCTTT. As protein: CASSYSLNTEAFF.

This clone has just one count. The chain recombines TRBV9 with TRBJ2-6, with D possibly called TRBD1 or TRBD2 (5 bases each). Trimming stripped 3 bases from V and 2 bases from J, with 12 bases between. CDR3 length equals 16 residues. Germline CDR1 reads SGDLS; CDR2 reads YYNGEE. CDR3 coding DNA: TGTGCCAGCAGCGACCCCTTGGGGGCTGGGGCCAACGTCCTGACTTTC. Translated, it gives CASSDPLGAGANVLTF.

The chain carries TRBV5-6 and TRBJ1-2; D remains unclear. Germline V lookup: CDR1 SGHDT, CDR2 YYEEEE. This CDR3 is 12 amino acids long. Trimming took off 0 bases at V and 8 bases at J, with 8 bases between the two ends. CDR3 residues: CASSLEAWGYTF. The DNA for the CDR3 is TGTGCCAGCAGCTTGGAGGCTTGGGGCTACACCTTC. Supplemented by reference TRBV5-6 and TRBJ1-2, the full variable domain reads DAGVTQSPTHLIKTRGQQVTLRCSPKSGHDTVSWYQQALGQGPQFIFQYYEEEERQRGNFPDRFSGHQFPNYSSELNVNALLLGDSALYLCASSLEAWGYTFGSGTRLTVV.

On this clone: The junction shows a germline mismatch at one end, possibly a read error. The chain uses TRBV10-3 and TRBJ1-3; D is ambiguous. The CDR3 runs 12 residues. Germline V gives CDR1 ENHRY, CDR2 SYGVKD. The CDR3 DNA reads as TGTGCCATCAGTGAGACTGGCGGAACTTGGGATTTT. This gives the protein CAISETGGTWDF.

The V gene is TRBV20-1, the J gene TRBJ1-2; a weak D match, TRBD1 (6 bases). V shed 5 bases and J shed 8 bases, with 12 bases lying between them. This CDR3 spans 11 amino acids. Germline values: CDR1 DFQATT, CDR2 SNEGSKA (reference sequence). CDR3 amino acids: CSAWSQGGYTF. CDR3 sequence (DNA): TGCAGTGCTTGGTCCCAGGGGGGCTACACCTTC.

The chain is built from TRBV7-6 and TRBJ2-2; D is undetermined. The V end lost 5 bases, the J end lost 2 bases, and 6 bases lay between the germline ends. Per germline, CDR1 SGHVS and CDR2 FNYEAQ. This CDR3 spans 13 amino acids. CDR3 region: CASSRINTGELFF. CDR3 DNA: TGTGCCAGCAGCCGAATCAACACCGGGGAGCTGTTTTTT. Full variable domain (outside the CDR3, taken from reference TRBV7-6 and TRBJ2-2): GAGVSQSPRYKVTKRGQDVALRCDPISGHVSLYWYRQALGQGPEFLTYFNYEAQQDKSGLPNDRFSAERPEGSISTLTIQRTEQRDSAMYRCASSRINTGELFFGEGSRLTVL.

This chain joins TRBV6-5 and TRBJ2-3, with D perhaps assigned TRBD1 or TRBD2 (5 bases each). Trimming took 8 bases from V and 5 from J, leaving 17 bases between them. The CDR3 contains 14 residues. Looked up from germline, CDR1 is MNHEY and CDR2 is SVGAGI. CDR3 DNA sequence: TGTGCCAGCCGAGGCTCGTCGGGGCGAGATACGCAGTATTTT. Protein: CASRGSSGRDTQYF.

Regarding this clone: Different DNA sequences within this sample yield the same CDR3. The CDR3 spells CASSPANTEAFF. CDR3 DNA: TGTGCCAGCTCACCAGCCAACACTGAAGCTTTCTTT. The chain combines TRBV18 with TRBJ1-1, with D hard to call. V gave up 2 bases and J gave up 2 bases, with 3 bases separating them. The CDR3 covers 12 residues. Germline V gene lookup returns CDR1 KGHSH and CDR2 LQKENI. Variable domain in full (rest from reference TRBV18 and TRBJ1-1): NAGVMQNPRHLVRRRGQEARLRCSPMKGHSHVYWYRQLPEEGLKFMVYLQKENIIDESGMPKERFSAEFPKEGPSILRIQQVVRGDSAAYFCASSPANTEAFFGQGTRLTVV.

The CDR3 region has the DNA TGTGCCAGCAAATCGGGACAGGGGAACACTGAAGCTTTCTTT. Translating gives CASKSGQGNTEAFF. The rearrangement links TRBV5-4 to TRBJ1-1, with TRBD1 matching over 9 bases. The V gene's germline CDR1 is SGHNT and CDR2 YYREEE (reference sequence). J was trimmed by 1 base and V by 6 bases; bases with no gene match: 4. This CDR3 has 14 amino acids.

Here the CDR3 DNA reads TGTGCCAGCAGCTTAGGAGGTCCGGGACAGTTGTATGGCTACACCTTC. This sequence encodes CASSLGGPGQLYGYTF. The rearrangement joins TRBV5-6 to TRBJ1-2; TRBD1 matches at 7 bases. This CDR3 has 16 residues. Germline assignment: CDR1 SGHDT and CDR2 YYEEEE. With 2 bases clipped from V and 5 bases from J, the junction kept 12 bases outside the gene matches.

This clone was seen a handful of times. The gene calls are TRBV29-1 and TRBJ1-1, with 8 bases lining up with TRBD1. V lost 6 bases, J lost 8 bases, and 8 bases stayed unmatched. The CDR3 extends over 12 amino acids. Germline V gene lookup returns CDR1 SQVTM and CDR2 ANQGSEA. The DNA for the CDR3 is TGCAGCGTGGGTCGACAGGGGATGGAAGCTTTCTTT. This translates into CSVGRQGMEAFF.

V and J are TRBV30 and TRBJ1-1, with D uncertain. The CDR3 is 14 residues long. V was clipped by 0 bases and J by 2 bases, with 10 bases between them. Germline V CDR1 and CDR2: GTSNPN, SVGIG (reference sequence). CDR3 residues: CAWSVTRRNTEAFF. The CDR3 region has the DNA TGTGCCTGGAGTGTAACACGCAGAAACACTGAAGCTTTCTTT.

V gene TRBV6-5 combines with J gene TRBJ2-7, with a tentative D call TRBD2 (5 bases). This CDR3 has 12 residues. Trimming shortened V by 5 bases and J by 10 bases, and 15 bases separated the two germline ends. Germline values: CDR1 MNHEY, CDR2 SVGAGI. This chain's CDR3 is CASSTPGSPQYF. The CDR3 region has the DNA TGTGCCAGCAGTACCCCGGGGTCCCCTCAGTACTTC.

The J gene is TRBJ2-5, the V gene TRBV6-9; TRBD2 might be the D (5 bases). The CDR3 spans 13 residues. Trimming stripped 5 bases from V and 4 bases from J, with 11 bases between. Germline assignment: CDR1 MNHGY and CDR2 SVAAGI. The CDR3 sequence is CASSGENRETQYF. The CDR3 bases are TGTGCCAGCAGTGGGGAGAACCGAGAGACCCAGTACTTC.

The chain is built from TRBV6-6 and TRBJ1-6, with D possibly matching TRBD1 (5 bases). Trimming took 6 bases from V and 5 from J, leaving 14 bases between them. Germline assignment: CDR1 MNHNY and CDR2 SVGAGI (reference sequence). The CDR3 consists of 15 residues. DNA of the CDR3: TGTGCCAGCAGCTCCCTCGGAGGGGATAATTCACCCCTCCACTTT. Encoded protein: CASSSLGGDNSPLHF.

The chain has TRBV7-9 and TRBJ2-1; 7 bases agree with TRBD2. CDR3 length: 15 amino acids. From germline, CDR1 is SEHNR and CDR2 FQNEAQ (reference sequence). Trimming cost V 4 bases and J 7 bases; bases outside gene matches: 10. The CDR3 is CASSSRGRDGNEQFF. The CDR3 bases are TGTGCCAGCAGCTCGCGGGGGAGGGATGGGAATGAGCAGTTCTTC.

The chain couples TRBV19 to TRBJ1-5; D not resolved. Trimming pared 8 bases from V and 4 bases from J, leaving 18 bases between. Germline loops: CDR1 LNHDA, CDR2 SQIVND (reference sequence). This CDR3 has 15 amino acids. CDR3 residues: CASLQAPGGNQPQHF. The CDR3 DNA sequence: TGTGCCAGTCTCCAAGCCCCGGGAGGTAATCAGCCCCAGCATTTT.

CDR3 nucleotide sequence: TGTGCCAGCAGTTACTCGAGAGGGGCGAACACTGAAGCTTTCTTT. Translating it yields CASSYSRGANTEAFF. The chain uses TRBV6-5 and TRBJ1-1, with D possibly being TRBD1 (5 bases). The CDR3 extends over 15 amino acids. V was shortened by 0 bases and J by 1 base, with 9 bases between the two germline ends. Germline CDR1 MNHEY, CDR2 SVGAGI.

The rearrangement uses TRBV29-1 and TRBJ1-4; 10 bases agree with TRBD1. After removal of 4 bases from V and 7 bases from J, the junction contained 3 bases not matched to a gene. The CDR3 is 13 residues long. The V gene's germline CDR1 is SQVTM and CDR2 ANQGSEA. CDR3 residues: CSVGDRGIEKLFF. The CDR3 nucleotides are TGCAGCGTTGGGGACAGGGGAATTGAAAAACTGTTTTTT.

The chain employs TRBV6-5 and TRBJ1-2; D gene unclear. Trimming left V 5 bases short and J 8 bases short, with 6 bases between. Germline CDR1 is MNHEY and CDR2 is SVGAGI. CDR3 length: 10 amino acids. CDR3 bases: TGTGCCAGCAGTGGGGAGGGCTACACCTTC. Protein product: CASSGEGYTF.